Listed below are T cell receptor beta chains from one sample, sequenced in a study of T cells after yellow fever vaccination. TCRdb fed the 5' RACE reads into MiXCR, producing one record per CDR3 protein. This table has about 400,000 distinct CDR3 sequences, around 10% appearing once. Source: PBMCs, taken on the day of the first yellow fever vaccination. The origin of the receptors is a young man who received the YFV17D yellow fever vaccine. The CDR3 runs from the conserved cysteine through the conserved F or W. Each record gives: V gene, clone size, J gene, D gene, CDR3 length, CDR3 protein, CDR3 DNA. D genes are given only for firm matches. Only some rows state a clone size, as once, few, many or a class for expanded clones.

>TRBV20-1|many|TRBJ1-6|TRBD1|13
CSAPPGGGSPLHF
TGCAGTGCCCCGCCAGGGGGCGGTTCACCCCTCCACTTT
>TRBV5-6|few|TRBJ1-2|TRBD1|15
CASSLTGDPSYGYTF
TGTGCCAGCAGCTTAACAGGGGACCCTTCCTATGGCTACACCTTC
>TRBV7-9|.|TRBJ2-5|TRBD1|14
CASILTGGVETQYF
TGTGCCAGCATCCTCACAGGGGGCGTCGAGACCCAGTACTTC
>TRBV5-1|.|TRBJ2-1|.|15
CASSLFAGSGNEQFF
TGCGCCAGCAGCTTATTTGCGGGGTCTGGGAATGAGCAGTTCTTC
>TRBV6-1|few|TRBJ1-1|.|15
CASRLTGGAHAEAFF
TGTGCCAGCCGCCTAACCGGGGGAGCACACGCTGAAGCTTTCTTT
>TRBV21-1|.|TRBJ1-5|.|15
CASSNTETLLGPQHF
TGTGCCAGCAGCAATACGGAAACCCTCCTTGGGCCCCAGCATTTT
>TRBV7-9|few|TRBJ1-4|TRBD1|14
CASSLPGGLEKLFF
TGTGCCAGCAGCTTACCAGGGGGGCTTGAAAAACTGTTTTTT
>TRBV5-1|.|TRBJ2-5|TRBD1|14
CASSSKTGLETQYF
TGCGCCAGCAGCTCGAAGACAGGGTTAGAGACCCAGTACTTC
>TRBV7-9|few|TRBJ1-6|.|16
CASSARETAYNSPLHF
TGTGCCAGCAGCGCTCGAGAGACAGCCTATAATTCACCCCTCCACTTT
>TRBV5-1|few|TRBJ2-3|.|16
CASSLTRDPGGDTQYF
TGCGCCAGCAGCTTGACGAGGGACCCAGGAGGAGATACGCAGTATTTT
>TRBV7-9|many|TRBJ2-1|.|19
CASSSGYTRTGFNRDEQFF
TGTGCCAGCAGCTCGGGTTATACTCGGACGGGATTTAATAGGGATGAGCAGTTCTTC
>TRBV5-4|few|TRBJ1-1|TRBD1|15
CASSADRVFVTEAFF
TGTGCCAGCAGCGCGGACAGGGTTTTTGTGACTGAAGCTTTCTTT
>TRBV6-5|few|TRBJ1-6|.|15
CASSHLAGQDSPLHF
TGTGCCAGCAGTCACCTTGCGGGCCAGGATTCACCCCTCCACTTT
>TRBV4-1|.|TRBJ1-3|.|15
CASSSSGYSGNTIYF
TGCGCCAGCAGCTCCTCGGGCTACTCTGGAAACACCATATATTTT
>TRBV5-6|.|TRBJ2-7|.|11
CASSTDYEQYF
TGTGCCAGCAGCACGGACTACGAGCAGTACTTC
>TRBV7-3|.|TRBJ2-1|TRBD2|14
CASSLNSGVYEQFF
TGTGCCAGCAGCCTCAACAGCGGGGTCTATGAGCAGTTCTTC
>TRBV15|few|TRBJ2-1|.|13
CATSRVGVDEQFF
TGTGCCACCAGCAGAGTCGGCGTCGATGAGCAGTTCTTC
>TRBV12-3/TRBV12-4|few|TRBJ1-5|TRBD1|14
CASRGQGDSQPQHF
TGTGCCAGCAGAGGACAGGGGGATAGTCAGCCCCAGCATTTT
>TRBV12-3/TRBV12-4|.|TRBJ2-2|TRBD1|16
CASSTGTGIGTGELFF
TGTGCCAGCAGTACCGGGACAGGGATCGGCACCGGGGAGCTGTTTTTT
>TRBV28|few|TRBJ1-6|.|16
CASTLIGGVGNSPLHF
TGTGCCAGCACTCTCATAGGGGGAGTCGGTAATTCACCCCTCCACTTT
>TRBV5-4|.|TRBJ1-1|TRBD1|13
CASTTGEGTEAFF
TGTGCCAGCACGACAGGGGAGGGGACTGAAGCTTTCTTT
>TRBV27|.|TRBJ2-5|.|13
CASSLQDKETQYF
TGTGCCAGCAGTTTACAGGACAAAGAGACCCAGTACTTC
>TRBV2|.|TRBJ1-5|.|13
CASTPVEVQPQHF
TGTGCCAGCACCCCCGTGGAGGTTCAGCCCCAGCATTTT
>TRBV20-1|.|TRBJ1-1|TRBD1|13
CSATGTANTEAFF
TGCAGTGCGACCGGGACAGCGAACACTGAAGCTTTCTTT
>TRBV3-1|.|TRBJ1-5|.|13
CASSQEGGRPQHF
TGTGCCAGCAGCCAAGAAGGTGGCCGGCCCCAGCATTTT
>TRBV18|.|TRBJ1-1|.|14
CASSPYLSGDEAFF
TGTGCCAGCTCACCCTATCTATCAGGCGACGAAGCTTTCTTT
>TRBV5-1|few|TRBJ2-6|TRBD1|17
CASSRVRTGSGANVLTF
TGCGCCAGCAGCCGCGTACGGACAGGGTCTGGGGCCAACGTCCTGACTTTC
>TRBV7-9|.|TRBJ1-6|TRBD1|16
CASSPWQGAANSPLHF
TGTGCCAGCAGCCCCTGGCAGGGGGCAGCTAATTCACCCCTCCACTTT
>TRBV7-9|few|TRBJ1-5|.|17
CASSLVHPGYSNQPQHF
TGTGCCAGCAGCTTAGTCCACCCAGGTTATAGCAATCAGCCCCAGCATTTT
>TRBV7-2|.|TRBJ1-1|.|14
CASSPSERGTEAFF
TGTGCCAGCAGCCCGTCTGAGCGGGGCACTGAAGCTTTCTTT
>TRBV11-2|many|TRBJ2-6|.|16
CASSLDPSSGANVLTF
TGTGCCAGCAGCTTAGATCCGTCCTCTGGGGCCAACGTCCTGACTTTC
>TRBV6-2/TRBV6-3|.|TRBJ2-7|TRBD1|13
CASVGQASYEQYF
TGTGCCAGCGTGGGACAGGCCTCCTACGAGCAGTACTTC
>TRBV4-2|.|TRBJ2-5|TRBD2|16
CASSQVSGGLLETQYF
TGTGCCAGCAGCCAAGTTAGCGGGGGCCTTCTAGAGACCCAGTACTTC
>TRBV15|few|TRBJ2-2|.|15
CATSALRGSTGELFF
TGTGCCACCAGCGCCCTGCGGGGATCGACCGGGGAGCTGTTTTTT
>TRBV5-6|few|TRBJ2-2|.|16
CASSWGGGTNTGELFF
TGTGCCAGCAGCTGGGGAGGGGGAACGAACACCGGGGAGCTGTTTTTT
>TRBV5-1|many|TRBJ1-4|.|16
CASSFGTVSSGEKLFF
TGCGCCAGCAGCTTTGGGACGGTATCATCGGGTGAAAAACTGTTTTTT
>TRBV5-6|.|TRBJ2-1|.|14
CASSFGSRYNEQFF
TGTGCCAGCAGCTTTGGAAGCCGTTACAATGAGCAGTTCTTC
>TRBV7-2|few|TRBJ2-5|.|13
CASRTTVQETQYF
TGTGCCAGCAGGACGACTGTCCAAGAGACCCAGTACTTC
>TRBV12-5|.|TRBJ1-1|TRBD1|14
CASGLTGQVTEAFF
TGTGCTAGTGGTTTGACAGGACAGGTCACTGAAGCTTTCTTT
>TRBV19|.|TRBJ1-6|.|12
CASSSVGSPLHF
TGTGCCAGTAGTTCAGTCGGCTCACCCCTCCACTTT
>TRBV20-1|.|TRBJ1-4|.|14
CSAVPWLQIEKLFF
TGCAGTGCCGTCCCCTGGTTACAAATAGAAAAACTGTTTTTT
>TRBV14|few|TRBJ1-3|.|15
CASSQDADRGNTIYF
TGTGCCAGCAGCCAAGACGCGGACCGTGGAAACACCATATATTTT
>TRBV7-9|few|TRBJ1-2|TRBD1|15
CASSSAGQGDYGYTF
TGTGCCAGCAGCTCCGCCGGACAGGGCGACTATGGCTACACCTTC
>TRBV3-1|.|TRBJ1-1|.|14
CASSQDQGSTEAFF
TGTGCCAGCAGCCAAGATCAGGGGAGCACTGAAGCTTTCTTT
>TRBV6-5|.|TRBJ2-4|TRBD2|19
CASSYSSVRGGWAKNIQYF
TGTGCCAGCAGTTACTCGTCCGTGCGGGGGGGATGGGCCAAAAACATTCAGTACTTC
>TRBV7-2|few|TRBJ2-5|TRBD1|15
CASSARDSDWETQYF
TGTGCCAGCAGCGCCCGGGACAGCGATTGGGAGACCCAGTACTTC